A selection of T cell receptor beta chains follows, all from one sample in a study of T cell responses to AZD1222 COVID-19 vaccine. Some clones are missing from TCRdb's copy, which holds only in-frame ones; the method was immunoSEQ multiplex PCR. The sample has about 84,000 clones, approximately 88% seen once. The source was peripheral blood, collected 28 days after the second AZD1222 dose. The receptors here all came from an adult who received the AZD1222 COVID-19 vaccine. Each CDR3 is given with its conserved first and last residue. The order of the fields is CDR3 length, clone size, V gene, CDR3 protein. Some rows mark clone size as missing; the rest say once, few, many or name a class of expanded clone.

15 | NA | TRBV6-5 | CASFDRDYYNSPLHF
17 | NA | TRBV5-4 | CASSLGGTSASTDTQYF
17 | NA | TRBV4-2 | CASSQELGTARNNEQFF
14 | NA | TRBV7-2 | CASSLVGGDNEQFF
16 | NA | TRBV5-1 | CASSQTTGVSGNTIYF
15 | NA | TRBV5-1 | CASSLDPGRTGELFF
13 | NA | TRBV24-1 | CATSDGDRVGYTF
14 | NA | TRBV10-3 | CAINPGRGEETQYF
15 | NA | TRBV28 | CASSFRQGALGGLTF
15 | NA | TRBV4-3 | CASSLLAGSYNEQFF
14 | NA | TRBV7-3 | CASSSYLRTHEQFF
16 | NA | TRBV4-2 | CASSQAQDIRYSPLHF
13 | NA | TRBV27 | CASKQGVRSRQYF
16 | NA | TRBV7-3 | CASSARGGRGTDTQYF
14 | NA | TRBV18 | CASSPTQTGAPLHF
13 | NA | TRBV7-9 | CASSLEGGAEAFF
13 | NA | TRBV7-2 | CASSSTGNYEQYF
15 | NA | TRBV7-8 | CASSLGRGPGNTIYF
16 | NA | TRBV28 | CASSLLSGQGNSPLHF
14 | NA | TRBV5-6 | CASSLVQGNSPLHF
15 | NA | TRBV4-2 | CASSPTGTGANVLTF
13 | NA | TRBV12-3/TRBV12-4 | CASSIGTAYGYTF
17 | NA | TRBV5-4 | CASSGGTSGETYNEQFF
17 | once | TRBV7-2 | CASSPRTGGSGANVLTF
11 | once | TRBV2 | CASRGNTEAFF
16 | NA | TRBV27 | CASSRLAGGYTDTQYF
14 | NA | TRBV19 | CASSIVSGKNIQYF
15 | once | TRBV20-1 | CSASYFGGGYNEQFF
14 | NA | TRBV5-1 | CASSPGQITYEQYF
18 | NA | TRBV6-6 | CASSPLTSGGPPTYEQYF
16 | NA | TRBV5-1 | CASSWGRGSMNTEAFF
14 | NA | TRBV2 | CASPTGRNYNEQFF
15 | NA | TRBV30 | CAWSVRGGFGNTIYF
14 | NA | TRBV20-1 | CSASGRLSTDTQYF
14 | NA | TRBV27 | CASQLDRGSYEQYF
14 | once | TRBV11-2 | CASKELAGGNEQFF
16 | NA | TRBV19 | CASSNPGDSYNSPLHF
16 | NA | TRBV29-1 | CSVDSGGGPGTDTQYF
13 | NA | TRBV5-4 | CASSSSGIKTQYF
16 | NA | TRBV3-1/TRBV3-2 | CASSQDVGHLTDTQYF
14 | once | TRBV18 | CASSSGQGLGGYTF
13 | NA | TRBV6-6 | CASNQTRSYEQYF